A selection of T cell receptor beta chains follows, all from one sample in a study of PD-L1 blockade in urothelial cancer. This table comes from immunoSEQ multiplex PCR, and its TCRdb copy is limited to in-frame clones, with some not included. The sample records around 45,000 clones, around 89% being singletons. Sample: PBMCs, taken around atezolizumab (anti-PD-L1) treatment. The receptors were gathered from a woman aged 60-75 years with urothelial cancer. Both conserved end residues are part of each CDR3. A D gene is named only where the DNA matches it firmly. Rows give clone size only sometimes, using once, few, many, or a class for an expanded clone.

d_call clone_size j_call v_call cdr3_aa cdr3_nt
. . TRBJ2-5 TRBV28 CASSPPRETQYF TGTGCCAGCAGTCCCCCCCGAGAGACCCAGTACTTC
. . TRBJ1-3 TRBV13 CASSLWGRNTIYF TGTGCCAGCAGCTTATGGGGCCGAAACACCATATATTTT
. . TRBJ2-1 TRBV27 CASSVYRTPRGEQFF TGTGCCAGCAGTGTATACCGGACCCCGCGGGGTGAGCAGTTCTTC
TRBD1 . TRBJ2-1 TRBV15 CATSSPQDRTVSYNEQFF TGTGCCACCAGCAGTCCTCAGGACAGGACGGTTTCCTACAATGAGCAGTTCTTC
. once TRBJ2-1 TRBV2 CASSGQSSYNEQFF TGTGCCAGCAGTGGACAGTCCTCCTACAATGAGCAGTTCTTC
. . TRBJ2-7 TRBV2 CASSETELGYEQYF TGTGCCAGCAGTGAAACCGAGCTAGGCTACGAGCAGTACTTC
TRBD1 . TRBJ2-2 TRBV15 CATSTGGANTGELFF TGTGCCACCAGTACAGGGGGCGCGAACACCGGGGAGCTGTTTTTT
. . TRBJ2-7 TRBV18 CASSPPEQGGYEQYF TGTGCCAGCTCACCACCGGAACAGGGTGGGTACGAGCAGTACTTC
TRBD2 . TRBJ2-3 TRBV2 CATLEPSGGTNSRTDTQYF TGTGCCACCCTAGAACCTAGCGGGGGAACAAACTCTCGCACAGATACGCAGTATTTT
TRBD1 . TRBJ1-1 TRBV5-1 CASSPYTGDAEAFF TGCGCCAGCAGCCCTTATACAGGGGACGCTGAAGCTTTCTTT
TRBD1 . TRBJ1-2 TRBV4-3 CASSSFSGQGINGYTF TGCGCCAGCAGCAGCTTTTCGGGACAGGGAATAAATGGCTACACCTTC
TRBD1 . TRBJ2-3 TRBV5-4 CASSLMVGQGTDTQYF TGTGCCAGCAGCTTGATGGTGGGACAGGGGACAGATACGCAGTATTTT
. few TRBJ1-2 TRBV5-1 CASSFYGGNYGYTF TGCGCCAGCAGCTTTTACGGGGGGAACTATGGCTACACCTTC
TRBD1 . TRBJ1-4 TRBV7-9 CASSSRDRDNLFF TGTGCCAGCAGCTCACGGGACAGGGATAACCTGTTTTTT
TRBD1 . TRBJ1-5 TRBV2 CASSRQGSNQPQHF TGTGCCAGCAGCCGACAGGGAAGCAATCAGCCCCAGCATTTT
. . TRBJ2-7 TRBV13 CASSLGQGKSYEQYF TGTGCCAGCAGCTTAGGGCAGGGGAAGTCCTACGAGCAGTACTTC
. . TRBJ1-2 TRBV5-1 CASSGETAYGYTF TGCGCCAGCAGCGGTGAGACAGCCTATGGCTACACCTTC
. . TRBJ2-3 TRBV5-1 CASSPQSTDTQYF TGCGCCAGCAGCCCCCAGAGCACAGATACGCAGTATTTT
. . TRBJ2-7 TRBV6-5 CASSSSIRGYEQYF TGTGCCAGCAGTTCCTCAATAAGGGGTTACGAGCAGTACTTC
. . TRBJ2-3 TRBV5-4 CASSETAGDTDTQYF TGTGCCAGCAGCGAGACCGCAGGGGACACAGATACGCAGTATTTT
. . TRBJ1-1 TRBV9 CASNRDPRGPTEAFF TGTGCCAGTAATCGCGACCCGCGGGGTCCCACTGAAGCTTTCTTT
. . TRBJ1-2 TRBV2 CANTQGRNYGYTF TGTGCCAATACGCAGGGCCGCAACTATGGCTACACCTTC
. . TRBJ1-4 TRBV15 CATSRGGEFNEKLFF TGTGCCACCAGCCGAGGGGGAGAGTTTAATGAAAAACTGTTTTTT
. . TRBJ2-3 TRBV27 CASSFREADTQYF TGTGCCAGCAGTTTCAGGGAAGCAGATACGCAGTATTTT
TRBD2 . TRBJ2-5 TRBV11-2 CASSPSGSEQETQYF TGTGCCAGCAGCCCGAGCGGGAGTGAGCAAGAGACCCAGTACTTC
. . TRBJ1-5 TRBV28 CASSRTGTGRNQPQHF TGTGCCAGCAGTCGTACTGGGACTGGGCGCAATCAGCCCCAGCATTTT
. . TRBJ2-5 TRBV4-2 CASSPGTAQETQYF TGTGCCAGCAGCCCCGGGACTGCTCAAGAGACCCAGTACTTC
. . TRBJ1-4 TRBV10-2 CASSDLAGPGREKLFF TGCGCCAGCAGCGATCTTGCGGGGCCCGGGCGGGAAAAACTGTTTTTT
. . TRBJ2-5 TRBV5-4 CASSPFTGTQETQYF TGTGCCAGCAGCCCATTTACAGGGACCCAAGAGACCCAGTACTTC
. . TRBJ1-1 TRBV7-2 CASSTTGMGTEAFF TGTGCCAGCAGCACCACAGGTATGGGCACTGAAGCTTTCTTT
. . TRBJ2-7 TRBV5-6 CASTLGSGTYEQYF TGTGCCAGCACCCTCGGTTCGGGTACCTACGAGCAGTACTTC
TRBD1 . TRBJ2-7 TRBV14 CASSSRTGRGRYEQYF TGTGCCAGCAGCTCAAGGACAGGGAGAGGGAGATACGAGCAGTACTTC
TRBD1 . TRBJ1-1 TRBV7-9 CASSPRTGVGIRVTEAFF TGTGCCAGCAGCCCGCGGACAGGGGTGGGGATAAGAGTCACTGAAGCTTTCTTT
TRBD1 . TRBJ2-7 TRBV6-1 CASSVGQGGTYEQYF TGTGCCAGCAGTGTGGGACAGGGAGGCACCTACGAGCAGTACTTC
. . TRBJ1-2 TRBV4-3 CASSQDRGRGNGYTF TGCGCCAGCAGCCAAGATCGCGGCAGGGGAAATGGCTACACCTTC
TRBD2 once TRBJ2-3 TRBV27 CASSLTSGGTDTQYF TGTGCCAGCAGTTTAACTAGCGGGGGCACAGATACGCAGTATTTT
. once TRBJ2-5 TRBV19 CASSNEGQTLQETQYF TGTGCCAGTAGTAACGAGGGACAAACGTTACAAGAGACCCAGTACTTC
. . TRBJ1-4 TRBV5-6 CASSSGTGRTNEKLFF TGTGCCAGCAGCTCTGGCACAGGAAGAACTAATGAAAAACTGTTTTTT
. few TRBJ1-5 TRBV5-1 CASSLLPDQPQHF TGCGCCAGCAGCTTGCTCCCCGATCAGCCCCAGCATTTT
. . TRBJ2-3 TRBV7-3 CASNSGGLPADTQYF TGTGCCAGCAACTCCGGGGGGCTCCCGGCGGATACGCAGTATTTT
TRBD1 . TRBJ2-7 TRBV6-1 CASRDSGIYEQYF TGTGCCAGCCGGGACAGTGGAATCTACGAGCAGTACTTC
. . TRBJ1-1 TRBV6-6 CASRRPLPWGGEAFF TGTGCCAGCAGACGCCCGCTCCCATGGGGGGGTGAAGCTTTCTTT
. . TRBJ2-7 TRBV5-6 CASTGGGTPDYEQYF TGTGCCAGCACCGGCGGCGGGACCCCTGACTACGAGCAGTACTTC
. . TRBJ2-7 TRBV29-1 CSVKNPPGHPYEQYF TGCAGCGTTAAAAATCCCCCGGGACACCCCTACGAGCAGTACTTC
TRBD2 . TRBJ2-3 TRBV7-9 CASSSMGASGRADTQYF TGTGCCAGCAGCTCCATGGGGGCTAGCGGGAGGGCAGATACGCAGTATTTT
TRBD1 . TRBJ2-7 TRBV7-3 CASSAGQGEYEQYF TGTGCCAGCAGCGCCGGACAGGGTGAATACGAGCAGTACTTC
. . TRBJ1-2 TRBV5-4 CASSLDRFYGYTF TGTGCCAGCAGCTTAGACAGGTTCTATGGCTACACCTTC
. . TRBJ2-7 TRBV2 CASSDSGGKYF TGTGCCAGCAGTGACTCCGGGGGAAAGTACTTC
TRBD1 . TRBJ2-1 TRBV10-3 CAISESQGSYNEQFF TGTGCCATCAGTGAGTCACAGGGGTCCTACAATGAGCAGTTCTTC
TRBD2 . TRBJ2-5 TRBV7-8 CASSPQLAGSKETQYF TGTGCCAGCAGCCCTCAACTAGCGGGGTCTAAAGAGACCCAGTACTTC
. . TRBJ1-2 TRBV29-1 CSVDLTVAGYTF TGCAGCGTTGATCTCACAGTGGCTGGCTACACCTTC
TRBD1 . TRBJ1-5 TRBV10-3 CAISTGTGVVQPQHF TGTGCCATCAGTACCGGGACAGGGGTAGTTCAGCCCCAGCATTTT
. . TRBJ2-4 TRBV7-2 CASSLLGWRDIQYF TGTGCCAGCAGCTTACTGGGATGGAGGGACATTCAGTACTTC
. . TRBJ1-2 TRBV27 CASSLKGAGYTF TGTGCCAGCAGTTTAAAGGGAGCTGGCTACACCTTC
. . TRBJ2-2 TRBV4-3 CASSQGSPGSTGELFF TGCGCCAGCAGCCAGGGCTCCCCCGGTTCCACCGGGGAGCTGTTTTTT
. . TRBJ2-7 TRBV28 CASSTGTGPIPYEQYF TGTGCCAGCAGTACCGGAACAGGCCCTATACCCTACGAGCAGTACTTC
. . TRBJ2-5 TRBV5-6 CASSSAEGGRQETQYF TGTGCCAGCAGCTCGGCGGAGGGCGGCCGCCAAGAGACCCAGTACTTC
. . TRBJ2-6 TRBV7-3 CASSPGAGANVLTF TGTGCCAGCAGCCCAGGGGCTGGGGCCAACGTCCTGACTTTC
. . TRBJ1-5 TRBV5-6 CASSLSGGGIEPQHF TGTGCCAGCAGCTTGAGCGGGGGGGGTATTGAGCCCCAGCATTTT
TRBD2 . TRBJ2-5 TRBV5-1 CASSLPGLAGQTQYF TGCGCCAGCAGCTTACCGGGACTAGCGGGTCAGACCCAGTACTTC